A single sample is the source of the 32 T cell receptor beta chains below, sequenced in a study of T cell clonality in common variable immunodeficiency. Profiled with immunoSEQ multiplex PCR; TCRdb holds only in-frame clones, not every one. The sample presents about 40,000 clones, none singletons. The sample consisted of peripheral blood mononuclear cells. All receptors come from a person between 18 and 75 years old in good health.

Of note for this clone: The read ends 3 residues shy of where the CDR3 ends; the end is completed using the germline J gene. This chain links TRBV7-2 with TRBJ2-7; D is possibly TRBD2 (6 bases). The V gene lost 0 bases and the J gene lost 2 bases, with 11 bases spanning the gap. CDR1 SGHTA and CDR2 FQGNSA come from the germline V gene. CDR3 length: 15 residues. The CDR3 DNA, read in part, is TGTGCCAGCAGCTTAGCTGGTAGCGGACCCTACGAG. Encoded protein: CASSLAGSGPYE. From start to end, the CDR3 is CASSLAGSGPYEQYF.

This clone was detected ten times or more. The read ends 3 residues before the CDR3 terminus; that terminus is restored from the germline J gene. The rearrangement joins TRBV19 to TRBJ2-5, with 7 bases identical to TRBD2. With 1 base clipped from V and 4 bases from J, the junction kept 12 bases outside the gene matches. The CDR3 spans 17 residues. Germline values: CDR1 LNHDA, CDR2 SQIVND (reference sequence). The CDR3 protein is CASSIAQTGTKGETQYF. CDR3 DNA, as far as it was read: TGTGCCAGTAGTATAGCTCAGACCGGGACTAAGGGAGAGACC.

This clone was picked up a small number of times. Read sequence stops 3 residues before the CDR3 end, and the germline J gene provides the missing end. This chain links TRBV5-1 with TRBJ2-3; 8 bases map to TRBD2. This CDR3 has 18 residues. CDR1 is SGHRS, CDR2 YFSETQ, per germline. The CDR3 here is CASSLATSGGTLQETQYF. CDR3 bases read: TGCGCCAGCAGCTTGGCCACTAGCGGAGGGACCCTACAAGAGACG.

The table lists this clone with many counts. The DNA ends 3 residues before the CDR3 does, and the rest of the CDR3 is filled in from the germline J gene. The chain couples TRBV2 to TRBJ2-3; no firm D call. The ends were cut back, 4 bases at V and 1 base at J, with 9 bases in the middle. Germline CDR1 SNHLY, CDR2 FYNNEI. The CDR3 runs 14 residues. The sequenced part of the CDR3 DNA is TGTGCCAGCAGTGGCTTAAGCGGCACAGATACG. Its translation is CASSGLSGTDT. The CDR3 reads in full as CASSGLSGTDTQYF.

At least ten counts were recorded for this clone. The missing CDR3 end, 3 residues past where the read stops, is filled in from the germline J gene. The V call is TRBV13, the J call TRBJ1-1, with D possibly matching TRBD1 (5 bases). CDR1 is PRHDT, CDR2 FYEKMQ, per germline (reference sequence). V gave up 5 bases and J gave up 3 bases, with 13 bases separating them. The CDR3 runs to 14 residues. The CDR3 DNA, read in part, is TGTGCCAGCAGCCCTACGATAGGGGACACTGAA. This sequence encodes CASSPTIGDTE. The whole CDR3 is CASSPTIGDTEAFF.

This clone has a count of ten or more. From the germline J gene comes the end of the CDR3, since the read stops 3 residues before it. The chain joins TRBV12-3 or TRBV12-4 to TRBJ2-3; D is ambiguous. This CDR3 comprises 15 residues. This chain's CDR3 is CASSPKGIGNQPQYF. The sequenced CDR3 bases are TGTGCCAGCAGCCCTAAGGGCATCGGTAATCAGCCG.

This clone came up many times. The observed sequence ends 3 residues before the CDR3 terminus, with the missing tail filled in from the germline J gene. V usage is TRBV5-1 and J usage is TRBJ2-2, with D unclear. CDR1 is SGHRS, CDR2 YFSETQ, per germline. Trimming took off 5 bases at V and 3 bases at J, with 11 bases between the two ends. CDR3 size: 14 residues. This chain's CDR3 is CASRPATDTGELFF. The part of the CDR3 DNA that was read is TGCGCCAGCAGACCCGCTACAGACACCGGGGAG.

This clone was recorded a few times. The observed sequence ends 3 residues before the CDR3 terminus, with the missing tail filled in from the germline J gene. The chain couples TRBV30 to TRBJ1-2; D is unresolved. CDR1 is GTSNPN, CDR2 SVGIG, per germline (reference sequence). The CDR3 spans 15 residues. The part of the CDR3 DNA that was read is TGTGCCTGGAGTGGAACTAGCGGGCACACAGATACC. Protein: CAWSGTSGHTDT. The entire CDR3 is CAWSGTSGHTDTYTF.

This clone was counted between two and nine times. The CDR3 goes on 3 residues after the read ends, and that part is filled in from the germline J gene. Other DNA sequences in this specimen translate into the identical CDR3. V and J are TRBV5-1 and TRBJ1-2, with 9 bases aligning to TRBD1. Trimming removed 5 bases from V and 2 bases from J; junction bases left unmatched: 7. CDR1 SGHRS and CDR2 YFSETQ come from the germline V gene. The CDR3 is made up of 15 amino acids. The covered CDR3 bases are TGCGCCAGCAGTTTCGACAGGGGGGACAACTATGGC. This translates into CASSFDRGDNYG. The whole CDR3 region reads CASSFDRGDNYGYTF.

This clone has at least ten counts. Compared with germline, one end of the junction differs, possibly owing to a read error. Read coverage stops 3 residues before the CDR3 terminus; the germline J gene supplies the remainder. J is TRBJ2-1 and V is TRBV7-7; weak D call: TRBD1 (5 bases). Per germline, CDR1 SSHAT and CDR2 FNYEAQ (reference sequence). The CDR3 spans 13 residues. Partial CDR3 DNA: TGTGCTAGCAGCTTAGGAAGGGGCAGTGAG. As protein: CASSLGRGSE. The full CDR3 protein reads CASSLGRGSEQFF. The full variable domain, completed using reference TRBV7-7 and TRBJ2-1, is GAGVSQSPRYKVTKRGQDVTLRCDPISSHATLYWYQQALGQGPEFLTYFNYEAQPDKSGLPSDRFSAERPEGSISTLTIQRTEQRDSAMYRCASSLGRGSEQFFGPGTRLTVL.

This clone occurred many times. CDR3 amino acids: CAISELGPERSPLHF. The sequenced CDR3 bases are TGTGCCATCAGTGAGTTGGGGCCCGAGAGGTCACCC. J is TRBJ1-6 and V is TRBV10-3, with D possibly being TRBD1 (5 bases). The read stops 3 residues short of the end of the CDR3; the missing end is completed from the germline J gene. CDR1 is ENHRY, CDR2 SYGVKD, per germline. The CDR3 has 15 residues. Trimming cost V 1 base and J 10 bases, with 14 bases left between them.

This clone was seen at least ten times. Read sequence stops 3 residues before the CDR3 end, and the germline J gene provides the missing end. J is TRBJ2-7 and V is TRBV7-2, with a weak D call TRBD2 (6 bases). The CDR3 is made up of 15 amino acids. Germline CDR1 reads SGHTA; CDR2 reads FQGNSA. The germline V and J ends were trimmed by 5 bases and 0 bases, with 14 bases remaining between them. CDR3 in amino acids: CASSRDSRSSYEQYF. The CDR3 bases that were read are TGTGCCAGCAGCCGGGACTCTAGGAGCTCCTACGAG.

The table lists this clone with many counts. The CDR3 extends 3 residues past the end of the read, so its final part is completed from the germline J gene. This chain uses TRBV20-1 with TRBJ2-6; 13 nucleotides agree with TRBD2. The germline V gene has CDR1 DFQATT and CDR2 SNEGSKA (reference sequence). Trimming cost V 5 bases and J 0 bases; bases outside gene matches: 4. The CDR3 loop spans 17 amino acids. CDR3 region: CSASGLAGLSGANVLTF. The part of the CDR3 DNA that was read is TGCAGTGCTTCGGGACTAGCGGGGCTCTCTGGGGCCAACGTC.

This clone was found many times. With the read ending 3 residues before the CDR3 end, the germline J gene is used to fill in that end. The rearrangement links TRBV11-2 to TRBJ2-2; D remains unclear. Between the trimmed V and J ends, which lost 3 bases and 4 bases, there was a span of 6 bases. Germline-derived CDR1 and CDR2 are SGHAT and FQNNGV. CDR3 length equals 13 residues. The sequenced CDR3 bases are TGTGCCAGCAGCTTTGTCGGCACCGGGGAG. Amino acid sequence: CASSFVGTGE. The entire CDR3 sequence reads CASSFVGTGELFF.

This clone was picked up many times. Read coverage stops 3 residues before the CDR3 terminus; the germline J gene supplies the remainder. The gene calls are TRBV19 and TRBJ2-5, with D possibly being TRBD2 (5 bases). Germline V gives CDR1 LNHDA, CDR2 SQIVND (reference sequence). This CDR3 is built from 13 residues. Deletions cut 0 bases from V and 5 bases from J, with 7 bases between. The part of the CDR3 DNA that was read is TGTGCCAGTAGTATAGAGAGGGCTGAGACC. Its translation: CASSIERAET. The whole CDR3 protein is CASSIERAETQYF.

This clone was seen at least ten times. The CDR3 extends 3 residues past the end of the read, so its final part is completed from the germline J gene. This sequence joins TRBV18 and TRBJ2-3; the D gene is possibly TRBD2 (5 bases). The germline V gene encodes CDR1 KGHSH and CDR2 LQKENI. This CDR3 is 15 amino acids long. The V and J ends lost 1 base and 2 bases respectively, with 10 bases between them. This CDR3 reads CASSPRGGNTDTQYF. Incomplete CDR3 DNA: TGTGCCAGCTCACCACGCGGAGGTAACACAGATACG.

The table lists this clone with many counts. The CDR3 bases that were read are TGTGCCAGCAGCCTGGACAGCACGAGCTCCTACGAG. Protein sequence: CASSLDSTSSYE. The CDR3 reads in full as CASSLDSTSSYEQYF. This chain links TRBV5-4 with TRBJ2-7; D may be TRBD1 (6 bases). The read terminates 3 residues ahead of where the CDR3 ends, so the germline J gene completes it. The V end was cut by 4 bases, the J end by 0 bases, with 14 bases between. CDR1 and CDR2 from the germline V gene are SGHNT and YYREEE (reference sequence). The CDR3 runs to 15 residues.

This clone showed up many times. The CDR3 goes on 3 residues after the read ends, and that part is filled in from the germline J gene. The chain uses TRBV27 and TRBJ2-3, with no clear D. V was cut by 4 bases and J by 0 bases, with 8 bases left in between. In germline, CDR1 is MNHEY, CDR2 SMNVEV (reference sequence). The CDR3 spans 14 residues. The sequenced part of the CDR3 DNA is TGTGCCAGCAGTTCCCCCATCAGCACAGATACG. Protein: CASSSPISTDT. The CDR3 as a whole reads CASSSPISTDTQYF.

This clone has a count of ten or more. The CDR3 end is not reached by the read, which stops 3 residues before it; the germline J gene fills it in. V usage is TRBV20-1 and J usage is TRBJ1-1; tentatively, D is TRBD1 (6 bases). The CDR3 extends over 12 amino acids. With 4 bases removed from V and 1 base from J, the gap between germline ends came to 7 bases. Germline V gene lookup returns CDR1 DFQATT and CDR2 SNEGSKA (reference sequence). The sequenced CDR3 bases are TGCAGTGCTATGACAGGGAACACTGAA. This translates into CSAMTGNTE. The whole CDR3 protein reads CSAMTGNTEAFF.

This clone came up many times. The CDR3 end lies 3 residues beyond the end of the read and is filled in from the germline J gene. The chain carries TRBV6-4 and TRBJ2-1, with TRBD2 as a possible D gene (6 bases). Trimming removed 0 bases at V and 0 bases at J, with 6 bases between. The germline gives CDR1 MRHNA, CDR2 SNTAGT. This CDR3 is 15 amino acids long. This chain's CDR3 is CASSDSSGSYNEQFF. CDR3 DNA, as far as it was read: TGTGCCAGCAGTGACTCTAGCGGCTCCTACAATGAG.

This clone showed up many times. The read comes to an end 3 residues before the CDR3 does, leaving the germline J gene to fill in the end. The chain carries TRBV20-1 and TRBJ2-3; the match to TRBD1 covers 7 bases. CDR3 length equals 14 residues. Germline CDR1 is DFQATT and CDR2 is SNEGSKA (reference sequence). After removal of 6 bases from V and 6 bases from J, the junction contained 12 bases not matched to a gene. The CDR3 loop is CSAPNTGEGDTQYF. CDR3 bases read: TGCAGTGCGCCGAATACAGGGGAAGGGGATACG.

This clone occurred many times. The observed sequence ends 3 residues before the CDR3 terminus, with the missing tail filled in from the germline J gene. This chain joins TRBV19 and TRBJ1-4, with 9 bases that match TRBD1. Germline V gene sequence: CDR1 LNHDA, CDR2 SQIVND (reference sequence). After removal of 4 bases from V and 2 bases from J, the junction contained 5 bases not matched to a gene. The CDR3 covers 16 residues. Partial CDR3 DNA: TGTGCCAGTAGTACCGGACAGGGGCGGACTAATGAAAAA. This sequence encodes CASSTGQGRTNEK. The entire CDR3 reads CASSTGQGRTNEKLFF.

This clone was found many times. The CDR3 is cut off 3 residues early in the read; its end comes from the germline J gene. The V call is TRBV19, the J call TRBJ2-2; D not resolved. CDR1 is LNHDA, CDR2 SQIVND, per germline (reference sequence). The CDR3 has 13 residues. Between the trimmed V and J ends, which lost 0 bases and 6 bases, there was a span of 5 bases. Incomplete CDR3 DNA: TGTGCCAGTAGTATAGAAGGCCCCGGGGAG. Translation gives CASSIEGPGE. The full CDR3 reads CASSIEGPGELFF.

This clone was detected ten times or more. The read falls 3 residues short of the CDR3 end, and the missing part is taken from the germline J gene. The chain has TRBV20-1 and TRBJ1-6; 7 positions match TRBD1. Germline V gene lookup returns CDR1 DFQATT and CDR2 SNEGSKA (reference sequence). This CDR3 has 14 residues. The ends lost 5 bases at V and 7 bases at J; junction bases unmatched: 8. The CDR3: CSAHVGTENSPLHF. CDR3 DNA, as far as it was read: TGCAGTGCTCACGTTGGGACAGAGAATTCACCC.

About this clone itself: The read ends 3 residues early relative to the CDR3; the germline J gene fills the gap. The J gene is TRBJ2-1, the V gene TRBV6-1; a weak D match, TRBD1 (6 bases). The CDR3 consists of 16 residues. CDR1 and CDR2 from the germline V gene are MNHNS and SASEGT. V was shortened by 3 bases and J by 0 bases, with 12 bases between the two germline ends. Partial CDR3 DNA: TGTGCCAGCAGTGATCCAAACAGGGTCTCCTACAATGAG. It specifies CASSDPNRVSYNE. The full CDR3 protein is CASSDPNRVSYNEQFF.

This clone was seen many times. From the germline J gene comes the end of the CDR3, since the read stops 3 residues before it. The rearrangement joins TRBV30 to TRBJ2-1, with 9 bases lining up with TRBD1. J lost 6 bases, V lost 2 bases, and 8 bases had no gene match. The CDR3 sequence is 15 residues long. CDR1 and CDR2 (germline): GTSNPN, SVGIG (reference sequence). CDR3 in amino acids: CAWSRQDRGFNEQFF. The CDR3 DNA, read in part, is TGTGCCTGGAGTCGCCAGGACAGGGGATTCAATGAG.

Many counts were recorded for this clone. The read ends 3 residues early relative to the CDR3; the germline J gene fills the gap. The chain links TRBV19 to TRBJ2-2; 11 nucleotides match TRBD2. The junction had 6 bases not matched to a gene; V was cut back by 8 bases and J by 4 bases. This CDR3 contains 15 residues. Germline V lookup: CDR1 LNHDA, CDR2 SQIVND (reference sequence). The DNA read from the CDR3 is TGTGCCAGTCAGACTAGCGGGGCTTCCACCGGGGAG. It encodes CASQTSGASTGE. The CDR3 in its entirety is CASQTSGASTGELFF.

This clone was detected ten times or more. Coverage ceases 3 residues before the CDR3 finishes, and the germline J gene fills in the end. This chain uses TRBV10-1 with TRBJ2-2; 9 bases are a match to TRBD1. CDR1 is WNHNN, CDR2 SYGVQD, per germline (reference sequence). After removal of 4 bases from V and 7 bases from J, the junction contained 1 base not matched to a gene. The CDR3 extends over 13 amino acids. CDR3 amino acids: CASSGTGVGELFF. The CDR3 bases that were read are TGCGCCAGCAGTGGGACAGGGGTCGGGGAG.

This clone was found many times. The CDR3 end falls 3 residues outside the read, so it is completed with the germline J gene. This chain uses TRBV29-1 with TRBJ2-5, with TRBD2 matching 8 bases. Germline loops: CDR1 SQVTM, CDR2 ANQGSEA. The CDR3 contains 15 residues. V was clipped by 2 bases and J by 1 base; unmatched bases: 6. CDR3 residues: CSVESGSGSQETQYF. The covered CDR3 bases are TGCAGCGTTGAATCCGGGAGCGGGAGCCAAGAGACC.

This clone was detected ten times or more. The CDR3 end lies 3 residues beyond the end of the read and is filled in from the germline J gene. The chain is built from TRBV6-2 or TRBV6-3 and TRBJ2-3; 9 bases align to TRBD2. The CDR3 extends over 15 amino acids. Germline assignment: CDR1 MNHEY and CDR2 SVGEGT. J gave up 2 bases and V 7 bases, and 7 bases lay outside the gene matches. The CDR3 reads CASMSGRPVTDTQYF. Incomplete CDR3 DNA: TGTGCCAGCATGAGCGGGAGGCCCGTCACAGATACG.

This clone was counted ten times or more. Sequencing ends 3 residues short of the CDR3 end; the germline J gene provides the rest. The rearrangement uses TRBV5-5 and TRBJ2-1; D is unclear. V was trimmed by 0 bases and J by 4 bases, leaving 11 bases between them. Germline lookup yields CDR1 SGHKS and CDR2 YYEKEE (reference sequence). The CDR3 extends over 15 amino acids. The CDR3: CASSLARSIYNEQFF. The DNA read from the CDR3 is TGTGCCAGCAGCTTGGCCCGTTCTATATACAATGAG.

This clone was counted a few times. The read ends 3 residues before the CDR3 terminus; that terminus is restored from the germline J gene. This chain uses TRBV2 with TRBJ2-5; tentatively, D is TRBD1 (5 bases). The CDR3 totals 15 residues. V dropped 1 base and J dropped 4 bases, with 13 bases sitting between them. Germline V lookup: CDR1 SNHLY, CDR2 FYNNEI. The CDR3 reads CASSEVTGDRETQYF. The part of the CDR3 DNA that was read is TGTGCCAGCAGTGAAGTTACAGGAGATCGAGAGACC.